This section outlines one TCR beta chain sequence together with its context. No antigen is known for it. Trimming removed 0 bases at V and 7 bases at J, with 18 bases between. The CDR3 runs to 16 residues. Germline V gene sequence: CDR1 SGHAT, CDR2 FQNNGV. These data originate in a study of cytomegalovirus exposure and HLA in healthy donors. Study-wide results and limits: One cluster of highly shared sequence variants probably arose as a sequencing artifact.

Primers for the PCR totalled 60 Vbeta and 13 Jbeta. Sequencing was performed with immunoSEQ multiplex PCR; in TCRdb, only in-frame clones are kept and a portion is missing. Of 150,000 to 200,000 clones in the sample, approximately 85% were seen once. This chain uses TRBV11-2 with TRBJ1-2, with D perhaps matching TRBD1 (5 bases). The sample was PBMCs. The clonotype comes from a man younger than 35 in good health and CMV-seropositive. CDR3 amino acids: CASSLESQGLISGYTF. The CDR3 DNA sequence: TGTGCCAGCAGCTTAGAGTCTCAGGGATTAATTTCTGGCTACACCTTC.